This T cell receptor beta chain stems from a study of T cell responses to AZD1222 COVID-19 vaccine. General study results and limits: The donors showed a predominance of white British ancestry and of females, with possible underestimation of clonal diversity.

Germline V lookup: CDR1 SQVTM, CDR2 ANQGSEA. The trim removed 3 bases at V and 9 bases at J, leaving 5 bases unmatched. The CDR3 extends over 12 amino acids. There are a few counts of this clone. Its antigen remains unknown. The protocol was immunoSEQ multiplex PCR, while the TCRdb copy is restricted to in-frame clones and leaves out a portion. This table holds under 170,000 clones, around 90% found once. Sequencing used peripheral blood, obtained 28 days after the second AZD1222 dose. This sequence joins TRBV29-1 and TRBJ2-1, with 7 bases that match TRBD2. This TCR derives from an adult who received the AZD1222 COVID-19 vaccine. The CDR3 DNA is TGCAGCGTTGAGGGCGGGAGAGGTGAGCAGTTCTTC. This translates into CSVEGGRGEQFF.